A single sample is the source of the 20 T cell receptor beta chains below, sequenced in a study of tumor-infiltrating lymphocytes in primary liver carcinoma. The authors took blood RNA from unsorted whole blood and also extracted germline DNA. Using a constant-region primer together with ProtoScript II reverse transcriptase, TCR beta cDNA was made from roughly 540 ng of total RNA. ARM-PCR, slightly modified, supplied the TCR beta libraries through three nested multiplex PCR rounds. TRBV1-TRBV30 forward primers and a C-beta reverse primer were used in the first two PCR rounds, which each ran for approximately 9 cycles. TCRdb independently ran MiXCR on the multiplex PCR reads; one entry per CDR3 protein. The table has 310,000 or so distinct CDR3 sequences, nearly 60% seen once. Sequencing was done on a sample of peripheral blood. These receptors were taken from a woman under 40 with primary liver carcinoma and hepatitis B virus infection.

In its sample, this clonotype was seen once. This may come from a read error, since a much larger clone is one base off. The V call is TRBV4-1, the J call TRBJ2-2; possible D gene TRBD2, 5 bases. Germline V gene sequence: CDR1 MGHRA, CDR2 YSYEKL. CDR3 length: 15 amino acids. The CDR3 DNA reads TGCGCCAGCAGCCCGAGAACGCCCGCAGCCGGGGAGCTGCTTTTT. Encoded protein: CASSPRTPAAGELLF.

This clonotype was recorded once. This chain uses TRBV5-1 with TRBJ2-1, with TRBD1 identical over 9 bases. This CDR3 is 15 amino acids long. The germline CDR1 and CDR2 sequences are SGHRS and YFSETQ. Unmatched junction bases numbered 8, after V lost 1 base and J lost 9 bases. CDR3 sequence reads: CASSLSGTGQGEQFF. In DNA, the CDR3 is TGCGCCAGCAGCTTGTCCGGGACAGGGCAGGGTGAGCAGTTCTTC.

This chain's CDR3 is CAISVDRADTEAFF. In DNA, the CDR3 is TGTGCCATCAGTGTCGACAGGGCAGACACTGAAGCTTTCTTT. This chain uses TRBV10-3 with TRBJ1-1; 7 nucleotides line up with TRBD1. The CDR3 contains 14 residues. Germline CDR1 ENHRY, CDR2 SYGVKD. V lost 4 bases and J lost 3; bases outside the gene matches: 5.

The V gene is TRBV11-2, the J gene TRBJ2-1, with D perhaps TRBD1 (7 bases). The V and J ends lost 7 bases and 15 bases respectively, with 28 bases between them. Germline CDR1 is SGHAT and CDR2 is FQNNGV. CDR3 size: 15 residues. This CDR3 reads CASNTMTRGRGDRFF. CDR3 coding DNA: TGTGCCAGCAACACCATGACAAGGGGCAGGGGGGATCGGTTCTTC.

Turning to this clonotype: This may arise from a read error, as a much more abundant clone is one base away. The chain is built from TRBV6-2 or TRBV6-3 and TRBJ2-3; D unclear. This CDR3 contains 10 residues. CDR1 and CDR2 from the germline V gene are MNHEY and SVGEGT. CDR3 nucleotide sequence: TGTGACAGCAGTTACAAGAAGCAGTATTTT. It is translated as CDSSYKKQYF.

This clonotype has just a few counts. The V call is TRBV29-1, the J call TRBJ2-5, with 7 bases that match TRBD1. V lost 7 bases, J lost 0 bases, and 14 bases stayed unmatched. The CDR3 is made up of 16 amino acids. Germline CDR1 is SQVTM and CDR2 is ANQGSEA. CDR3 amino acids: CSAKETGISYQETQYF. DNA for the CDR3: TGCAGCGCTAAAGAGACAGGGATTTCGTACCAAGAGACCCAGTACTTC.

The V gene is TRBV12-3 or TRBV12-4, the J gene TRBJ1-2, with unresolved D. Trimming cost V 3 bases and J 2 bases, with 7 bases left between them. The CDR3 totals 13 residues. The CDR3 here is CASSLTGNYGYTF. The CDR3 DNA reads TGTGCCAGCAGTTTGACGGGGAACTATGGCTACACCTTC.

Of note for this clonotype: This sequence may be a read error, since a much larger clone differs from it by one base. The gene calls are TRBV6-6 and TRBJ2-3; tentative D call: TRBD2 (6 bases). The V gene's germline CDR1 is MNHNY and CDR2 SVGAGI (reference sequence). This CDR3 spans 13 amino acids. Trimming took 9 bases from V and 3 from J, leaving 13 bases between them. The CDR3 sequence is CARRKEGTDTQYF. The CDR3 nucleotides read TGTGCCAGACGTAAGGAGGGGACAGATACGCAGTATTTT.

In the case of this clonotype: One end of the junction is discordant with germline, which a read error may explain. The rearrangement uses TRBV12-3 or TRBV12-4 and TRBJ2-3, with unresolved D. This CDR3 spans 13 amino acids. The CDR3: CAGSLRPTDTQYF. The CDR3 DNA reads TGTGCCGGCAGTTTACGTCCCACAGATACGCAGTATTTT.

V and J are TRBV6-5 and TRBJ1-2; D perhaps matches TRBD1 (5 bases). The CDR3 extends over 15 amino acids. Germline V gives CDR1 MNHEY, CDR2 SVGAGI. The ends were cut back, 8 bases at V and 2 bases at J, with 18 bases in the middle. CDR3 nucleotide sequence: TGTGCCAGCGCAAGTGGTCTTGGGGGAAACTATGGCTACACCTTC. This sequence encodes CASASGLGGNYGYTF.

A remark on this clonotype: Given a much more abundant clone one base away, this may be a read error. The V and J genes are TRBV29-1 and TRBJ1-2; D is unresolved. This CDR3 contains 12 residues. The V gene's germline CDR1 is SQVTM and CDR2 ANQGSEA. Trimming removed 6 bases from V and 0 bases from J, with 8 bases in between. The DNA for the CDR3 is TGCAGCGTCGCTCGGTCTAACTATGGCTACACCTTC. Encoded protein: CSVARSNYGYTF. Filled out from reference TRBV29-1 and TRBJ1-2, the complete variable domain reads SAVISQKPSRDICQRGTSLTIQCQVDSQVTMMFWYRQQPGQSLTLIATANQGSEATYESGFVIDKFPISRPNLTFSTLTVSNMSPEDSSIYLCSVARSNYGYTFGSGTRLTVV.

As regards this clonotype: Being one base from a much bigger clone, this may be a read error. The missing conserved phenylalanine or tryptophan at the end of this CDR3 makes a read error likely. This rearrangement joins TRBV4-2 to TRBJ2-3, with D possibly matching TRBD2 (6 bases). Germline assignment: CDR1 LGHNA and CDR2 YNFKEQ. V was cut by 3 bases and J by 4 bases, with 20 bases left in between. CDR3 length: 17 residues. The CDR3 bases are TGTGCCAGCAGCCAGCGGGACTCCACAACACAATCAGATACGCAGTATTGT. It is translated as CASSQRDSTTQSDTQYC.

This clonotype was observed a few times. The DNA for the CDR3 is TGTGCCAGCAGCTTAGTGGGTGGCAGGGTGAACACTGAAGCTTTCTTT. Its translation is CASSLVGGRVNTEAFF. The chain is built from TRBV7-8 and TRBJ1-1; TRBD1 might be the D (5 bases). With 1 base removed from V and 0 bases from J, the gap between germline ends came to 12 bases. CDR3 size: 16 residues. The germline gives CDR1 SGHVS, CDR2 FQNEAQ.

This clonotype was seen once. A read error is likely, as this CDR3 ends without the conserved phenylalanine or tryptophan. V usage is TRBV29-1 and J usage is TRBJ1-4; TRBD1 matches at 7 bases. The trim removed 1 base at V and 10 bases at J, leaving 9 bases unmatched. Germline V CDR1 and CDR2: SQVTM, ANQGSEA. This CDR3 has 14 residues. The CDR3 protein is CSVEVEGAGGKLFC. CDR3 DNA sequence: TGCAGCGTTGAAGTTGAGGGGGCAGGTGGAAAACTGTTTTGT.

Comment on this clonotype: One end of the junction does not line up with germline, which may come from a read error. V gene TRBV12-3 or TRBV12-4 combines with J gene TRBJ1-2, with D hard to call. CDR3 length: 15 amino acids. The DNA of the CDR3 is TGTGCCAGCCCGAAATCAGTTAGGCCTCGCTATGTCTACACCTTC. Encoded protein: CASPKSVRPRYVYTF.

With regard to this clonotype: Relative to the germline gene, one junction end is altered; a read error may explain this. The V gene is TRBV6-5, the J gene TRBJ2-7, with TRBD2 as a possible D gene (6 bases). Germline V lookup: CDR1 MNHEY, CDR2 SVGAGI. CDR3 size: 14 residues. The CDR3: CASSAGWSSYKQYF. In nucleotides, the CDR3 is TGTGCCAGCAGTGCGGGATGGAGCTCCTACAAGCAGTACTTC.

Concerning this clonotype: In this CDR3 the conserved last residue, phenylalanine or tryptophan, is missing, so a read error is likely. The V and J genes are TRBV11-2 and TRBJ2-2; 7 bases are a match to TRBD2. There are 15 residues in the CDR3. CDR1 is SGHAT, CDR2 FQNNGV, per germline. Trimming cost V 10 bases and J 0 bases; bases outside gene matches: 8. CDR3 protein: CANRPLAANTGELFC. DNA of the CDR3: TGTGCCAACAGGCCTCTAGCGGCGAACACCGGGGAGCTGTTTTGT.

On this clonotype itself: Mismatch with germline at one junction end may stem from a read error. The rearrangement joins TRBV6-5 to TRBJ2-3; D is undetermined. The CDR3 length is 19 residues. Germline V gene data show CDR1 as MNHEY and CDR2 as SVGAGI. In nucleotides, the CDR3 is TGTGCCAGCAGTTACAACATCCCTTTTGGTCCAGTGAGCGCAGATACGCGGTATTTT. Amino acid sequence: CASSYNIPFGPVSADTRYF.

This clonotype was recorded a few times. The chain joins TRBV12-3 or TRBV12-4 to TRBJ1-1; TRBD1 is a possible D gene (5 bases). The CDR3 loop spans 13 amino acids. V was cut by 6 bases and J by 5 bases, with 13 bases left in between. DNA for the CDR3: TGTGCCAGCAGCCTTCCCAGGGTAACTGAAGCTTTCTTT. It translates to CASSLPRVTEAFF.

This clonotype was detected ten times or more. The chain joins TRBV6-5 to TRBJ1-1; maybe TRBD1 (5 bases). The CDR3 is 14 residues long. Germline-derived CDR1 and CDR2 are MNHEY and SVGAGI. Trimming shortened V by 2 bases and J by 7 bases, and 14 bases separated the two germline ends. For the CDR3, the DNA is TGTGCCAGCAGTTACAGGAGGGGCGCCGGTGAAGCTTTCTTT. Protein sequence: CASSYRRGAGEAFF.